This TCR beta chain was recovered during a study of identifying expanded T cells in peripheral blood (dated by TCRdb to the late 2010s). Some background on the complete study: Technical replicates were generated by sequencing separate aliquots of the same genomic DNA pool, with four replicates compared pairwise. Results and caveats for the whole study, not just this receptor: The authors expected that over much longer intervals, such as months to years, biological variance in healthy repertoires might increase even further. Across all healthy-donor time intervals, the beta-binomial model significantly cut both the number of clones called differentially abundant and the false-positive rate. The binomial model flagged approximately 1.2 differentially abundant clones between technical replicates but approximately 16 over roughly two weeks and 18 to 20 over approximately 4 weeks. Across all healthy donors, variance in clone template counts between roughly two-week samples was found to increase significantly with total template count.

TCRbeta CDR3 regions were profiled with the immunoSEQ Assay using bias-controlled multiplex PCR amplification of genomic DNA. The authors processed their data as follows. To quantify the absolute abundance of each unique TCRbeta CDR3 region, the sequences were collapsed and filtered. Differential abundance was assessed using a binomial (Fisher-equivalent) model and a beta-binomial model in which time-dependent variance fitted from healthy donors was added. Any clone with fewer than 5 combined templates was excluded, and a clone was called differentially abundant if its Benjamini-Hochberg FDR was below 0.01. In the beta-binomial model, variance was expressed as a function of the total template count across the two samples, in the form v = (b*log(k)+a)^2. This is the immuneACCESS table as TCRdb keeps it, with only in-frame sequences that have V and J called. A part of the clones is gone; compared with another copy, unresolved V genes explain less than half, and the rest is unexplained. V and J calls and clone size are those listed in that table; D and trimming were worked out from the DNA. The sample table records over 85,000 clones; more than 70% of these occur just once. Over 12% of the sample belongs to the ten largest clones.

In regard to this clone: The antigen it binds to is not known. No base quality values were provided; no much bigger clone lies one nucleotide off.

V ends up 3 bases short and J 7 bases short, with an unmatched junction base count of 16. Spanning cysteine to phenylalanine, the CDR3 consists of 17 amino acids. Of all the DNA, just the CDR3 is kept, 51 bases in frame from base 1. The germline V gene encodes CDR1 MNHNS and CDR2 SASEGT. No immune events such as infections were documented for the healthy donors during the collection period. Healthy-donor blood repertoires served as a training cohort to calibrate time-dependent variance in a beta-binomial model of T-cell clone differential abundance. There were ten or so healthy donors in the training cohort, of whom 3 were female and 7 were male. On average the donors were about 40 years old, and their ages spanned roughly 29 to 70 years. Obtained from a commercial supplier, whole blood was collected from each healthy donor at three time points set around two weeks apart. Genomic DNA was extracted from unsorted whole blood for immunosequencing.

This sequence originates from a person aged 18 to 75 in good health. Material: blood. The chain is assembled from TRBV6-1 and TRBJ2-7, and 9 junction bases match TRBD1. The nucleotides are TGTGCCAGCAGTGATAGAAAATTATACAGGGGGCTTCAGGAGCAGTACTTC. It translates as CASSDRKLYRGLQEQYF.